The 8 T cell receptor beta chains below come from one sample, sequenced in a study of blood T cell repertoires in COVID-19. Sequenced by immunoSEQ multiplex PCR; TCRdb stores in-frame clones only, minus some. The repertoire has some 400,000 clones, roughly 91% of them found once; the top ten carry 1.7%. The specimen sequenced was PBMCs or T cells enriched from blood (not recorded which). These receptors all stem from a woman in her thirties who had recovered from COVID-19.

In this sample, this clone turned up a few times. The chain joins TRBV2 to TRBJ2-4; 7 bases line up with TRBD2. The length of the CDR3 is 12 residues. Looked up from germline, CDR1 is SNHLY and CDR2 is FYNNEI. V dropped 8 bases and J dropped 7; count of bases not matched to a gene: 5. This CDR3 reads CASGEGLNIQYF. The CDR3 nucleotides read TGTGCCAGCGGGGAGGGGTTGAACATTCAGTACTTC.

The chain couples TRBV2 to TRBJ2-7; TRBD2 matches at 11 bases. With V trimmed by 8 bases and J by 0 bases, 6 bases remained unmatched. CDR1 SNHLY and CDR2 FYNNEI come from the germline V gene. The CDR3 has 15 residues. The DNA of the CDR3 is TGTGCCAGCGGGATAGCGGGAGGGAGCTCCTACGAGCAGTACTTC. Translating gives CASGIAGGSSYEQYF.

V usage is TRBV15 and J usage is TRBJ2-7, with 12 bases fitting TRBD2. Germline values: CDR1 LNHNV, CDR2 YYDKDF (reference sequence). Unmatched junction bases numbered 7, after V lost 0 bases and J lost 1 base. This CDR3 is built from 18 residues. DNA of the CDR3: TGTGCCACCAGCAGAGACCCTAGCGGGAGGGCCTTTTCCTACGAGCAGTACTTC. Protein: CATSRDPSGRAFSYEQYF.

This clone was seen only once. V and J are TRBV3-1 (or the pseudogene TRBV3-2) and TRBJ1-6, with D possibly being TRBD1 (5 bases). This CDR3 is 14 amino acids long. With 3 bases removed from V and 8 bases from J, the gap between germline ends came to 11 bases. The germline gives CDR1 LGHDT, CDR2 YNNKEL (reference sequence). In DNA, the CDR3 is TGTGCCAGCAGCCATACAGGCGGGGATTCACCCCTCCACTTT. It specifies CASSHTGGDSPLHF.

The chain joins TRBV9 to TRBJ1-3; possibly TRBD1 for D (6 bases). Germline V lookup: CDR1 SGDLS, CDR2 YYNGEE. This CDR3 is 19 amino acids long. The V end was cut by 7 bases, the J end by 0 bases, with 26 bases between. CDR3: CASSGQGQRGGSSGNTIYF. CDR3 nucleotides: TGTGCCAGCTCGGGGCAGGGGCAAAGAGGGGGATCCTCTGGAAACACCATATATTTT.

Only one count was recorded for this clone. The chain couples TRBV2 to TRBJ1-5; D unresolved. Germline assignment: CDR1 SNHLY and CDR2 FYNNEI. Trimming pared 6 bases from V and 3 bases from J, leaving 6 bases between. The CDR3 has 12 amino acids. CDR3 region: CASSEPNQPQHF. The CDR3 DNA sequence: TGTGCCAGCAGCGAGCCCAATCAGCCCCAGCATTTT.

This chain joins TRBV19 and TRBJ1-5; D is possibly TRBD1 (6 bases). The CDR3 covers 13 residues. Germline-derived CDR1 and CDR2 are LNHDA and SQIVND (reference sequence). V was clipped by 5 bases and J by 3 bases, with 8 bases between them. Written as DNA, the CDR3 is TGTGCCAGTAGTTACAGGGACAATCAGCCCCAGCATTTT. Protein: CASSYRDNQPQHF.

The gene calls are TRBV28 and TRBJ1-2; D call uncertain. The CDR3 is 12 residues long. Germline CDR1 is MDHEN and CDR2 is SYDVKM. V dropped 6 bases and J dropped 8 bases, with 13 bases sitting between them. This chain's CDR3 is CASRFGSDGYTF. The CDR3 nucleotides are TGTGCCAGCAGATTTGGGAGTGACGGCTACACCTTC.